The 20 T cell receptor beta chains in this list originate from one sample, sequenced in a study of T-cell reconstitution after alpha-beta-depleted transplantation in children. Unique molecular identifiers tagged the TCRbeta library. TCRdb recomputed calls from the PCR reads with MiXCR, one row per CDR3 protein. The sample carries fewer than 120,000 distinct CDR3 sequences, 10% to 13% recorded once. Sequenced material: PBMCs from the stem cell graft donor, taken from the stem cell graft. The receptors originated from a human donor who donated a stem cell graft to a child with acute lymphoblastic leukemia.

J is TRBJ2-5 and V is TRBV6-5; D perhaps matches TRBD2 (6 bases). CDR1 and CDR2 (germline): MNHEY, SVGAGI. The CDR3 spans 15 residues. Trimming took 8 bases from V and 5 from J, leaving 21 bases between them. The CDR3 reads CASSLRLGSSETQYF. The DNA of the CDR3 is TGTGCCAGCTCTCTTCGACTAGGATCCTCGGAGACCCAGTACTTC.

The CDR3 bases are TGTGCCAGCAGCTTCGCGGGGAGGGGGGTGGGCTCCTACGAGCAGTACTTC. It yields the protein CASSFAGRGVGSYEQYF. This chain connects TRBV7-8 to TRBJ2-7; tentative D call: TRBD2 (7 bases). Germline CDR1 SGHVS, CDR2 FQNEAQ. The CDR3 totals 17 residues. V was cut by 3 bases and J by 0 bases, with 18 bases left in between.

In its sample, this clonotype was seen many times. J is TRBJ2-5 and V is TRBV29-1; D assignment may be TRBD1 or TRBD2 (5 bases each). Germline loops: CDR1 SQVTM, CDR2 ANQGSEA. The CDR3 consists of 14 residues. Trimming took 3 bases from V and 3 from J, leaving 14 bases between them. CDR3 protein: CSVDTSRGEETQYF. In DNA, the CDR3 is TGCAGCGTTGACACCTCTAGGGGAGAAGAGACCCAGTACTTC. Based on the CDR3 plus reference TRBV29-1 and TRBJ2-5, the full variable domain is SAVISQKPSRDICQRGTSLTIQCQVDSQVTMMFWYRQQPGQSLTLIATANQGSEATYESGFVIDKFPISRPNLTFSTLTVSNMSPEDSSIYLCSVDTSRGEETQYFGPGTRLLVL.

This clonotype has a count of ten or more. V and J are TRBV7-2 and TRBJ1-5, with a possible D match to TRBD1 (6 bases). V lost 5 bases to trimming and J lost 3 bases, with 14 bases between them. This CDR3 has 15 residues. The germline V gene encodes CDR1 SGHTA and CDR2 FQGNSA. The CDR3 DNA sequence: TGTGCCAGCAGCGTTTTAGGACAGCCCAATCAGCCCCAGCATTTT. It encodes CASSVLGQPNQPQHF.

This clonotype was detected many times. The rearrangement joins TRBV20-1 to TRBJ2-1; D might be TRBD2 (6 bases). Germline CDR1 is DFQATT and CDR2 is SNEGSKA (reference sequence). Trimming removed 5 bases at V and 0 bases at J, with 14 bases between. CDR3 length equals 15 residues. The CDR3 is CSADPSASSYNEQFF. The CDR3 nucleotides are TGCAGTGCTGACCCTAGCGCCAGCTCCTACAATGAGCAGTTCTTC.

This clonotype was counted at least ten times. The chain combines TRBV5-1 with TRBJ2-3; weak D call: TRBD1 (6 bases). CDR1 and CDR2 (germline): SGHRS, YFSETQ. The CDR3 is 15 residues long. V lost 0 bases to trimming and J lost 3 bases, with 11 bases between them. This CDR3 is CASSLETGRTDTQYF. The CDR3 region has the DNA TGCGCCAGCAGCTTGGAGACAGGAAGGACAGATACGCAGTATTTT.

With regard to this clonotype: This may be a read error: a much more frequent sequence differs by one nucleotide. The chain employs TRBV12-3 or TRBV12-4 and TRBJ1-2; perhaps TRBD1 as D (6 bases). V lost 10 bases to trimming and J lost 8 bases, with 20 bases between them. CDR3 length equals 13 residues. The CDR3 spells CAITPLVRGGYTF. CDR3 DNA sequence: TGTGCCATCACCCCATTGGTCAGGGGAGGCTACACCTTC.

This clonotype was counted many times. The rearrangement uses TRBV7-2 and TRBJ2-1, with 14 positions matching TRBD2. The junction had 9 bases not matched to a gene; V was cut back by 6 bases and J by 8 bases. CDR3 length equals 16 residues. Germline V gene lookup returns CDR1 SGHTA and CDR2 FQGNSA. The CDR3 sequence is CASSFRLAGGRDEQFF. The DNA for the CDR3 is TGTGCCAGCAGTTTCAGACTAGCGGGGGGGCGGGATGAGCAGTTCTTC.

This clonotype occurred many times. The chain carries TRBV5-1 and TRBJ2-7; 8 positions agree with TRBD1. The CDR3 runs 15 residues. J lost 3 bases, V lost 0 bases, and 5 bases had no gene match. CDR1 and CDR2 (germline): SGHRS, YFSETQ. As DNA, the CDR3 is TGCGCCAGCAGCTTGGGACAGGGGTTAAACTACGAGCAGTACTTC. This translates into CASSLGQGLNYEQYF.

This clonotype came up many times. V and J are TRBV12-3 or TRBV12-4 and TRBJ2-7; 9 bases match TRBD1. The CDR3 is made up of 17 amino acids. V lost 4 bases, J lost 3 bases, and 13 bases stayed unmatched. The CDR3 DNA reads TGTGCCAGCAGTTCCGGGACAGGGCCTTACTCAAACTACGAGCAGTACTTC. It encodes CASSSGTGPYSNYEQYF.

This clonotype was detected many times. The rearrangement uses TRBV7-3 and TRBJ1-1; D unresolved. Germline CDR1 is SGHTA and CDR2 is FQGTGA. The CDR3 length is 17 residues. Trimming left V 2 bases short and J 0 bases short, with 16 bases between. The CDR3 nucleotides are TGTGCCAGCAGCTTAGGAAAGCTGGGCCCAATGAACACTGAAGCTTTCTTT. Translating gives CASSLGKLGPMNTEAFF.

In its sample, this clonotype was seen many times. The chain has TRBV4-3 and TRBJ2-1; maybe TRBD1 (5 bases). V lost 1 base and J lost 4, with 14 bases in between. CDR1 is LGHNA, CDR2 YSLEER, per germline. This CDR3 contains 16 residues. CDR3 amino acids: CASSQAAMGQYNEQFF. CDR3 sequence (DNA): TGCGCCAGCAGCCAAGCTGCAATGGGGCAGTACAATGAGCAGTTCTTC.

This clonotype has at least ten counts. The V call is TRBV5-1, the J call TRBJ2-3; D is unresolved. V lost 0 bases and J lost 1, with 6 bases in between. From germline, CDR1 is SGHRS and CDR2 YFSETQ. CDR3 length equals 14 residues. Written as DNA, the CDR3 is TGCGCCAGCAGCTTGGACTCCGGCACAGATACGCAGTATTTT. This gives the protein CASSLDSGTDTQYF.

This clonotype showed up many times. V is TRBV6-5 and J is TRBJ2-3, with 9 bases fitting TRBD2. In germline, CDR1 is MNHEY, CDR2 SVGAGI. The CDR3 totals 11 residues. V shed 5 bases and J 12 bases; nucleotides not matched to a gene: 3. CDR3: CASSPGTSQYF. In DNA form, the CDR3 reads TGTGCCAGCAGTCCCGGGACTAGCCAGTATTTT.

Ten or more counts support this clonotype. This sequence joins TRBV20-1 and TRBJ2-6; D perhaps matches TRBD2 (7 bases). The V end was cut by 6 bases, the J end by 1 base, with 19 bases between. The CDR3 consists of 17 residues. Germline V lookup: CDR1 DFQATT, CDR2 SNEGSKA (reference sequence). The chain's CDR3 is CSAHVGGGRSGANVLTF. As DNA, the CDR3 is TGCAGTGCCCACGTAGGGGGGGGGAGGTCTGGGGCCAACGTCCTGACTTTC.

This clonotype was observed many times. CDR3 coding DNA: TGTGCCATCAGTGAATCCCAAGGGGGGGAAGGCACAGATACGCAGTATTTT. Its translation: CAISESQGGEGTDTQYF. The chain carries TRBV10-3 and TRBJ2-3; a possible D gene is TRBD2 (7 bases). Trimming stripped 3 bases from V and 1 base from J, with 17 bases between. Germline values: CDR1 ENHRY, CDR2 SYGVKD. CDR3 length: 17 residues.

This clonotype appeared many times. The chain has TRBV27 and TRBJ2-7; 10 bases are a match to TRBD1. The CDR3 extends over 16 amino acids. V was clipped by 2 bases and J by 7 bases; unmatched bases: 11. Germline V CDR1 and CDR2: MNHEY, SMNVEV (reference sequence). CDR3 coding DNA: TGTGCCAGCAGTTTAAGAGCCGGGACAGGGGTTCGGGAGCAGTACTTC. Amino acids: CASSLRAGTGVREQYF.

Here the CDR3 DNA reads TGTGCCAGCAGCTTAGGCAGGTCACCCCTCCACTTT. Translation: CASSLGRSPLHF. The rearrangement links TRBV7-6 to TRBJ1-6; D is unresolved. The germline V and J ends were trimmed by 1 base and 10 bases, with 5 bases remaining between them. CDR1 and CDR2 from the germline V gene are SGHVS and FNYEAQ. The length of the CDR3 is 12 residues.

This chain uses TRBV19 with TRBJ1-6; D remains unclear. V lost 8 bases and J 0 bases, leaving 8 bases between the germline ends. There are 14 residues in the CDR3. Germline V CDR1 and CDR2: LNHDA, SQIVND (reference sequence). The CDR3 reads CASCVGSYNSPLHF. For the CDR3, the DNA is TGTGCCAGTTGTGTTGGCTCCTATAATTCACCCCTCCACTTT.

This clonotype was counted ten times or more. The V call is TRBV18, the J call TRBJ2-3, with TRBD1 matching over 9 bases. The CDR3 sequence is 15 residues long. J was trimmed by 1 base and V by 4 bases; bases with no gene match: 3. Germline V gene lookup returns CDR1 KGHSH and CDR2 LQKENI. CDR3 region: CASSHRTGGTDTQYF. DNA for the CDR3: TGTGCCAGCTCACACAGGACAGGGGGCACAGATACGCAGTATTTT.